These 6 T cell receptor beta chains were all obtained from the same sample, sequenced in a study of CD8 T cells in Susac syndrome. cDNA came from around 0.54 to 1 ug RNA primed by random hexamers. Via MiXCR, TCRdb re-called the immunoSEQ multiplex PCR reads, giving one row per CDR3 protein. The sample shows roughly 86,000 distinct CDR3 sequences, about 96% of them seen only once. The source material was CD8+ T cells from PBMCs. These receptors all stem from a human donor with Susac syndrome.

This chain uses TRBV20-1 with TRBJ2-4; maybe TRBD2 (6 bases). The germline V gene encodes CDR1 DFQATT and CDR2 SNEGSKA (reference sequence). V lost 6 bases and J lost 0, with 9 bases in between. This CDR3 contains 13 residues. The CDR3 is CSAPGLAKNIQYF. CDR3 in DNA: TGCAGTGCCCCGGGACTAGCCAAAAACATTCAGTACTTC.

The V gene is TRBV4-2, the J gene TRBJ1-2; a weak D match, TRBD1 (5 bases). Germline values: CDR1 LGHNA, CDR2 YNFKEQ. CDR3 length: 11 residues. Trimming cost V 4 bases and J 5 bases, with 5 bases left between them. The CDR3 loop is CASSPGYGYTF. Written as DNA, the CDR3 is TGTGCCAGCAGCCCAGGGTATGGCTACACCTTC.

The chain links TRBV5-1 to TRBJ2-7; TRBD1 matches at 8 bases. V shed 0 bases, J shed 2 bases, and the junction held 4 bases outside the gene matches. The CDR3 sequence is 15 residues long. From germline, CDR1 is SGHRS and CDR2 YFSETQ. DNA of the CDR3: TGCGCCAGCAGCTTGGGGACAGGGAAGCCCTACGAGCAGTACTTC. Its protein product is CASSLGTGKPYEQYF.

Written as DNA, the CDR3 is TGCAGTGGTTTTGACGGGGACGAGCAGTACTTC. Protein sequence: CSGFDGDEQYF. This chain uses TRBV20-1 with TRBJ2-7; TRBD2 is a possible D gene (5 bases). CDR3 length: 11 amino acids. Germline-derived CDR1 and CDR2 are DFQATT and SNEGSKA (reference sequence). The ends were cut back, 7 bases at V and 5 bases at J, with 12 bases in the middle.

The chain links TRBV20-1 to TRBJ2-6, with TRBD1 identical over 7 bases. The CDR3 runs 16 residues. The V gene end was trimmed by 2 bases and the J gene end by 0 bases; junction bases not matched to a gene: 4. Germline V gives CDR1 DFQATT, CDR2 SNEGSKA (reference sequence). CDR3 residues: CSARLQGTSGANVLTF. The CDR3 nucleotides read TGCAGTGCTAGATTACAGGGGACCTCTGGGGCCAACGTCCTGACTTTC.

J is TRBJ2-5 and V is TRBV4-1; D is perhaps TRBD1 (5 bases). The CDR3 contains 17 residues. V lost 1 base, J lost 5 bases, and 20 bases lay in between. CDR1 and CDR2 from the germline V gene are MGHRA and YSYEKL. CDR3 nucleotides: TGCGCCAGCAGCCAAGTGCATCCCCGTATAAAGGGGGAGACCCAGTACTTC. This gives the protein CASSQVHPRIKGETQYF.